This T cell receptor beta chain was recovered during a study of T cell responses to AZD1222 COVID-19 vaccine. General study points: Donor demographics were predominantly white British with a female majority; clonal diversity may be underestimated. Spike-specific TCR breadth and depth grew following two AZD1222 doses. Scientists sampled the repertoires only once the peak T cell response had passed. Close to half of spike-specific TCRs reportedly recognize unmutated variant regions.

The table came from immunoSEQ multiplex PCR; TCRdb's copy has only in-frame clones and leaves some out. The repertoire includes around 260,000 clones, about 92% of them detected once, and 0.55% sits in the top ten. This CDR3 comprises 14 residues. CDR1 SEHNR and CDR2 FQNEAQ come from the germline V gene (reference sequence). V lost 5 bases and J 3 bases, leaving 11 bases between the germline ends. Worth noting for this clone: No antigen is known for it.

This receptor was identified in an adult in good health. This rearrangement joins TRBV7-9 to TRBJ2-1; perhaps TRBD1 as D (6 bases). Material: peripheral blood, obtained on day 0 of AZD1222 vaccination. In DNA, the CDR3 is TGTGCCAGCAGCAGGGACACTTTCTACAATGAGCAGTTCTTC. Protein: CASSRDTFYNEQFF.